These T cell receptor beta chains were read from a single sample in a study of T cell repertoires in cytomegalovirus infection. Their target antigens are unknown. TCRdb re-derived calls from the reads in MiXCR, one entry per CDR3 protein. The profile shows under 200,000 distinct CDR3 sequences, roughly 22% of them singletons. The specimen was CD8+ T cells from cultured PBMCs, collected from culture after CMV antigen stimulation. The receptors shown here come from a human donor in good health (CMV status not recorded). Some clones in this sample may be carry-over from other donors' samples. The CDR3 runs from the conserved cysteine through the conserved F or W. Fields, in order: V gene, D gene, CDR3 protein. The D gene is left open where the match is weak.

>TRBV27|-
CASSLSGLPNYGYTF
>TRBV11-2|-
CASSLEMDNYGYTF
>TRBV12-3/TRBV12-4|-
CASSFNPETQFF
>TRBV11-3|-
CASSYQDRANYGYTF
>TRBV15|-
CATSRDAGRSNQPQHF
>TRBV20-1|TRBD1
CSAETGGVTEAFF
>TRBV7-6|TRBD2
CASSPGEGAYEQYF
>TRBV7-2|-
CASSIRNRAAGNTIYF
>TRBV6-2/TRBV6-3|-
CASSYSGRERDTEAFF
>TRBV7-2|-
CASSLAGGWSSYEQYF
>TRBV7-2|TRBD2
CASSLRASGGAIEETQYF
>TRBV7-9|-
CASSPDSPNQPQHF
>TRBV7-2|TRBD1
CASSSGTGGEGYTF
>TRBV9|-
CASSLTGTSTDTQYF
>TRBV7-9|-
CASSSPMANTEAFF
>TRBV7-8|TRBD2
CASSPRGGVDEQYF
>TRBV11-2|-
CASSLSMGGTYNEQFF
>TRBV7-9|TRBD2
CASAASGGADTQYF
>TRBV20-1|-
CSATPSFWVRNQPQHF
>TRBV12-3/TRBV12-4|-
CASSFGERTDTQYF
>TRBV7-2|-
CASSLGRGAGSPLHF
>TRBV15|TRBD2
CATSRGGFDEQYF
>TRBV27|-
CASSLGLNTEAFF
>TRBV5-1|TRBD2
CASSLAGRGGRNEQFF
>TRBV7-2|-
CASSLNSLPLHF
>TRBV11-3|-
CASSRSGVSYNEQFF
>TRBV7-2|-
CASSLAGHPRRYGELFF
>TRBV19|-
CASSFRLTRAEGTEAFF
>TRBV6-8|TRBD2
CASSPLAGPLYEQYF
>TRBV28|-
CATVPIMNTEAFF
>TRBV7-2|-
CASGINGADTQYF
>TRBV4-2|-
CASSQDWGNTEAFF
>TRBV27|-
CASSLSSGDLGLTEAFF
>TRBV12-3/TRBV12-4|-
CASSPEEVDQPQHF
>TRBV12-3/TRBV12-4|TRBD2
CASSLGLAMNEQFF
>TRBV7-9|TRBD1
CASSRDRGRGTEAFF
>TRBV6-2/TRBV6-3|TRBD1
CASRHPGQQAFF
>TRBV27|TRBD1
CASRSAGGTNEKLFF